Following are 24 T cell receptor beta chains from one sample sequenced in a study of patients and donors after allogeneic stem cell transplantation. TCRdb analysed the RT-PCR reads with MiXCR anew, one entry per CDR3 protein. This table holds fewer than 75,000 distinct CDR3 sequences, about an eighth found once. Sequenced: blood, either unsorted or a sorted T cell fraction (not recorded which). Every receptor here comes from a human donor who was either an allogeneic HSCT recipient or a stem cell or donor lymphocyte infusion donor (not recorded which). It is not recorded whose cells these are; they may come from a transplant donor.

This clonotype was seen repeatedly, ten times or more. V is TRBV24-1 and J is TRBJ2-1, with 10 bases aligning to TRBD1. J gave up 4 bases and V 4 bases, and 15 bases lay outside the gene matches. The V gene's germline CDR1 is KGHDR and CDR2 SFDVKD. This CDR3 comprises 19 residues. The CDR3 is CATSEPGTGAGGSYNEQFF. CDR3 nucleotide sequence: TGTGCCACCAGTGAACCCGGGACAGGGGCCGGAGGGAGTTACAATGAGCAGTTCTTC.

This clonotype was counted a few times. The J gene is TRBJ1-6, the V gene TRBV12-3 or TRBV12-4, with D possibly TRBD1 on 5 matching bases. The CDR3 has 18 residues. The CDR3, as DNA: TGTGTTTTTGCCCGGGGGGAATCTCTCACATCCTATAATTCACCCCTCCACTTT. Translated, it gives CVFARGESLTSYNSPLHF.

There are a few counts of this clonotype. The chain employs TRBV9 and TRBJ1-3; D unclear. The CDR3 has 19 residues. The germline gives CDR1 SGDLS, CDR2 YYNGEE. Trimming cost V 0 bases and J 4 bases, with 23 bases left between them. This chain's CDR3 is CASSVESKPTVRKGNTIYF. The CDR3 DNA follows: TGTGCCAGCAGCGTAGAGTCAAAGCCGACCGTTAGGAAGGGAAACACCATATATTTT.

This clonotype was observed many times. The chain recombines TRBV5-1 with TRBJ2-1, with D possibly being TRBD1 (6 bases). Trimming removed 2 bases from V and 2 bases from J, with 14 bases in between. The CDR3 totals 16 residues. The germline CDR1 and CDR2 sequences are SGHRS and YFSETQ. The CDR3 loop reads CASSLAGTPTYNEQFF. CDR3 nucleotide sequence: TGCGCCAGCAGCTTAGCCGGGACACCTACCTACAATGAGCAGTTCTTC.

In its sample, this clonotype was seen many times. CDR3: CASSQDWWTLHLSSGNTIYF. The CDR3 coding sequence is TGTGCCAGCAGCCAAGATTGGTGGACACTTCATTTGTCCTCTGGAAACACCATATATTTT. The genes are TRBV3-1 and TRBJ1-3; D is possibly TRBD1 (5 bases). V lost 0 bases and J 0 bases, leaving 21 bases between the germline ends. Germline V gene data show CDR1 as LGHDT and CDR2 as YNNKEL (reference sequence). The CDR3 consists of 20 residues.

This clonotype was observed a few times. This sequence joins TRBV29-1 and TRBJ2-1, with 12 nucleotides matching TRBD2. The CDR3 totals 19 residues. Germline CDR1 SQVTM, CDR2 ANQGSEA. After removal of 0 bases from V and 4 bases from J, the junction contained 13 bases not matched to a gene. CDR3 in DNA: TGCAGCGTTGAAGATTCGGCTAGCGGGAGGGCATGGGGGTACAATGAGCAGTTCTTC. This sequence encodes CSVEDSASGRAWGYNEQFF.

Ten or more counts support this clonotype. The CDR3 spells CSVPPSGTRNTGELFF. In nucleotides, the CDR3 is TGCAGCGTCCCACCCTCCGGGACACGGAACACCGGGGAGCTGTTTTTT. The chain links TRBV29-1 to TRBJ2-2; tentative D call: TRBD1 (6 bases). Germline CDR1 reads SQVTM; CDR2 reads ANQGSEA. Trimming cost V 6 bases and J 1 base, with 18 bases left between them. The length of the CDR3 is 16 residues.

This clonotype was picked up many times. J is TRBJ1-6 and V is TRBV20-1, with no clear D. The germline gives CDR1 DFQATT, CDR2 SNEGSKA (reference sequence). This CDR3 spans 15 amino acids. Here the CDR3 DNA reads TGCAGCCAATTGCGGGGTGCGCCCTATAATTCACCCCTCCACTTT. Protein: CSQLRGAPYNSPLHF.

The chain is built from TRBV5-6 and TRBJ2-3, with 9 bases identical to TRBD2. The V gene end was trimmed by 4 bases and the J gene end by 3 bases; junction bases not matched to a gene: 15. This CDR3 region has 18 residues. Germline values: CDR1 SGHDT, CDR2 YYEEEE. CDR3 bases: TGTGCCAGCAGCCCTGGCGCGGGAGGGCCCGATGTGACAGATACGCAGTATTTT. It encodes CASSPGAGGPDVTDTQYF.

The sample holds a few counts of this clonotype. The genes are TRBV6-6 and TRBJ1-1; unclear D gene. V was cut by 0 bases and J by 5 bases, with 16 bases left in between. CDR3 length: 16 amino acids. Germline CDR1 and CDR2: MNHNY and SVGAGI (reference sequence). Here the CDR3 reads CASSYSLVEVRTEAFF. The CDR3 region has the DNA TGTGCCAGCAGTTACTCCCTCGTGGAGGTTCGGACTGAAGCTTTCTTT.

This clonotype has a count of ten or more. DNA for the CDR3: TGCAGCGTCGAATGGGGGAACACCATATATTTT. It codes for CSVEWGNTIYF. The rearrangement joins TRBV29-1 to TRBJ1-3; a weak D match, TRBD1 (5 bases). V shed 6 bases and J shed 7 bases, with 10 bases lying between them. The CDR3 is 11 amino acids. Per germline, CDR1 SQVTM and CDR2 ANQGSEA. Looking up the rest from reference TRBV29-1 and TRBJ1-3 gives the full variable domain: SAVISQKPSRDICQRGTSLTIQCQVDSQVTMMFWYRQQPGQSLTLIATANQGSEATYESGFVIDKFPISRPNLTFSTLTVSNMSPEDSSIYLCSVEWGNTIYFGEGSWLTVV.

A few counts support this clonotype. The V call is TRBV27, the J call TRBJ2-7; the match to TRBD2 covers 10 bases. The CDR3 covers 16 residues. J gave up 3 bases and V 4 bases, and 9 bases lay outside the gene matches. From germline, CDR1 is MNHEY and CDR2 SMNVEV (reference sequence). The CDR3 bases are TGTGCCAGCAGTTCCCGTGGACTAGCGGAATTCTACGAGCAGTACTTC. Protein sequence: CASSSRGLAEFYEQYF.

This chain joins TRBV2 and TRBJ1-2; D unresolved. Trimming left V 3 bases short and J 4 bases short, with 12 bases between. Germline CDR1 is SNHLY and CDR2 is FYNNEI. This CDR3 has 14 residues. The CDR3 reads CASSEEVGGYGYTF. The CDR3, as DNA: TGTGCCAGCAGTGAGGAGGTGGGTGGCTATGGCTACACCTTC.

Turning to this clonotype: Relative to the germline gene, one junction end is altered; a read error may explain this. The V gene is TRBV3-1, the J gene TRBJ2-1, with 14 bases lining up with TRBD2. CDR1 and CDR2 from the germline V gene are LGHDT and YNNKEL (reference sequence). CDR3 length equals 14 residues. CDR3 sequence (DNA): TGTGCCAGCAGCCAAGAAGGGAGGACTAGCGGGAGGATATTC. Protein sequence: CASSQEGRTSGRIF.

This clonotype appeared many times. V usage is TRBV5-1 and J usage is TRBJ1-2; 9 bases are shared with TRBD1. The CDR3 totals 15 residues. V shed 3 bases and J 4 bases; nucleotides not matched to a gene: 7. Germline V gene sequence: CDR1 SGHRS, CDR2 YFSETQ. CDR3 nucleotide sequence: TGCGCCAGCAGCTCCACAGGGGGCGCGGTCTATGGCTACACCTTC. This gives the protein CASSSTGGAVYGYTF. Complete variable domain (other parts from reference TRBV5-1 and TRBJ1-2): KAGVTQTPRYLIKTRGQQVTLSCSPISGHRSVSWYQQTPGQGLQFLFEYFSETQRNKGNFPGRFSGRQFSNSRSEMNVSTLELGDSALYLCASSSTGGAVYGYTFGSGTRLTVV.

J is TRBJ2-3 and V is TRBV3-1, with 8 positions matching TRBD2. The germline CDR1 and CDR2 sequences are LGHDT and YNNKEL (reference sequence). J was trimmed by 2 bases and V by 5 bases; bases with no gene match: 9. CDR3 length: 16 amino acids. The CDR3 region is CASSARGGKITDTQYF. The CDR3 DNA reads as TGTGCCAGCAGCGCCCGGGGGGGCAAGATCACAGATACGCAGTATTTT.

There are many counts of this clonotype. The chain recombines TRBV15 with TRBJ1-3; no reliable D call. The CDR3 contains 18 residues. Per the germline V gene, CDR1 is LNHNV and CDR2 is YYDKDF (reference sequence). Between the trimmed V and J ends, which lost 0 bases and 2 bases, there was a span of 17 bases. CDR3 in DNA: TGTGCCACCAGCAGAGACCCCCTGGGCAGGACGACTGGAAACACCATATATTTT. Encoded protein: CATSRDPLGRTTGNTIYF.

The rearrangement uses TRBV20-1 and TRBJ2-7, with TRBD1 as a possible D gene (5 bases). CDR3 length equals 16 residues. The V and J ends lost 0 bases and 5 bases respectively, with 20 bases between them. Germline V gene sequence: CDR1 DFQATT, CDR2 SNEGSKA (reference sequence). The CDR3 nucleotides read TGCAGTGCTAGAGATCCTGTTCAGGGAACTTCGGACGAGCAGTACTTC. Its protein product is CSARDPVQGTSDEQYF.

This chain links TRBV4-1 with TRBJ2-1; D ambiguous. The CDR3 sequence is 11 residues long. The V gene lost 1 base and the J gene lost 15 bases, with 10 bases spanning the gap. The germline CDR1 and CDR2 sequences are MGHRA and YSYEKL. The CDR3 nucleotides read TGCGCCAGCAGCCAAGGGGGAACTTGGTTCTTC. Its translation: CASSQGGTWFF.

This clonotype has a handful of counts. V is TRBV12-3 or TRBV12-4 and J is TRBJ2-2; D is ambiguous. The CDR3 totals 15 residues. V lost 1 base to trimming and J lost 5 bases, with 11 bases between them. CDR3 protein: CASSLVGLQTGELFF. The CDR3 DNA follows: TGTGCCAGCAGTTTAGTTGGGCTACAGACCGGGGAGCTGTTTTTT.

This clonotype was observed a few times. The chain has TRBV27 and TRBJ1-5; weak D call: TRBD1 (5 bases). Germline V gene lookup returns CDR1 MNHEY and CDR2 SMNVEV (reference sequence). The CDR3 length is 13 residues. V was clipped by 6 bases and J by 2 bases, with 8 bases between them. The CDR3 loop is CASSDRRNQPQHF. As DNA, the CDR3 is TGTGCCAGCAGCGACAGACGCAATCAGCCCCAGCATTTT.

The V gene is TRBV6-2 or TRBV6-3, the J gene TRBJ2-1; 9 nucleotides align to TRBD2. With V trimmed by 10 bases and J by 2 bases, 9 bases remained unmatched. The CDR3 runs 15 residues. Germline CDR1 is MNHEY and CDR2 is SVGEGT. In DNA, the CDR3 is TGTGCCACCGATGATAGCGGGAGAACCTACAATGAGCAGTTCTTC. It yields the protein CATDDSGRTYNEQFF.

The rearrangement links TRBV29-1 to TRBJ1-2; D uncertain. Looked up from germline, CDR1 is SQVTM and CDR2 is ANQGSEA. V was clipped by 4 bases and J by 6 bases, with 6 bases between them. The CDR3 sequence is 10 residues long. The CDR3: CSVVSDGYTF. The CDR3, as DNA: TGCAGCGTTGTCTCAGATGGCTACACCTTC.

This chain joins TRBV27 and TRBJ2-1, with TRBD2 identical over 9 bases. In germline, CDR1 is MNHEY, CDR2 SMNVEV (reference sequence). V lost 11 bases to trimming and J lost 3 bases; unmatched junction nucleotides: 8. The CDR3 sequence is 14 residues long. The DNA for the CDR3 is TGTGCCTCGTGTGTAGCGGGAGACTACAATGAGCAGTTCTTC. This encodes CASCVAGDYNEQFF.